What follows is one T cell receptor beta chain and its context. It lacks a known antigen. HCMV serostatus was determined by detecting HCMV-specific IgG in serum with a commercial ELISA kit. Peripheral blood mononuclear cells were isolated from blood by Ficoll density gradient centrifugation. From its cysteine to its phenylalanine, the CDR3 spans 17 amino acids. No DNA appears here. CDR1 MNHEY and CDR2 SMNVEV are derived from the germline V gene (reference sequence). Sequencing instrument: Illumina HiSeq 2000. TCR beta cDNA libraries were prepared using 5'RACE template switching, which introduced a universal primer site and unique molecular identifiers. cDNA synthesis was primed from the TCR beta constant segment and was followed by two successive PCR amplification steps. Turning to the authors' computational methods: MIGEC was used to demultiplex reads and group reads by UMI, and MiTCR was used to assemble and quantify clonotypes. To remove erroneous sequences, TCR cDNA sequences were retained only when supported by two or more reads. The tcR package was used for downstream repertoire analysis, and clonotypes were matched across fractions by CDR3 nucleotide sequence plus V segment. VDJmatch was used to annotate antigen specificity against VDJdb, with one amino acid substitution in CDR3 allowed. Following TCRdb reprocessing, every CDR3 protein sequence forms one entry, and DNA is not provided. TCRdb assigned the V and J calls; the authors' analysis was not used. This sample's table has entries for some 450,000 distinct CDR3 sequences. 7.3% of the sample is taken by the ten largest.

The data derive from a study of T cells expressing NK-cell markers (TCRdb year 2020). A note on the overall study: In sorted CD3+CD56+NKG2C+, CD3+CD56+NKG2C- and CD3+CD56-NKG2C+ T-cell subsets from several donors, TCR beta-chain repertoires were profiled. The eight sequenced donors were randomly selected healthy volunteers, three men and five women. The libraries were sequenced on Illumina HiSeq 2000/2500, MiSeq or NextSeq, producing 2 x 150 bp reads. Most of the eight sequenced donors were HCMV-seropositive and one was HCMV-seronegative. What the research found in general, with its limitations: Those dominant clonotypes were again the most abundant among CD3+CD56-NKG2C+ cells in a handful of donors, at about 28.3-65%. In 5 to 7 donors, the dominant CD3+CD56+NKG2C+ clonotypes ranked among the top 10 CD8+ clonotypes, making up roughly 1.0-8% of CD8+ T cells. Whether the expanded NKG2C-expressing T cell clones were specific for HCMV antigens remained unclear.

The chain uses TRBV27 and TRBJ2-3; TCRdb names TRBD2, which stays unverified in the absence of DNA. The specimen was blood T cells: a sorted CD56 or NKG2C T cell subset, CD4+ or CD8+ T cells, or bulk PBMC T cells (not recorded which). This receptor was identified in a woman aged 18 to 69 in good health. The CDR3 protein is CASSLAPRLNPTDTQYF.